This T cell receptor beta chain was profiled in a study of blood T cell repertoires in COVID-19. Study-level background: Specimens from acute and convalescent COVID-19 originated in the United States, Italy and Spain.

As handled by the study authors: Amplification from reference gene primers served as the basis for estimated nucleated cell counts. Repertoires were generated with immunoSEQ multiplex PCR, while TCRdb's copy carries only in-frame clones and drops some. D and trimming were read from the DNA, whereas the V and J calls and clone size are those reported in that table. The repertoire consists of about 210,000 clones, with 88% occurring once and the leading ten covering roughly 2.3%. From germline, CDR1 is WNHNN and CDR2 SYGVQD (reference sequence). J was trimmed by 2 bases and V by 5 bases; bases with no gene match: 5. The CDR3 runs 15 residues.

The gene calls are TRBV10-1 and TRBJ2-2, with 7 bases lining up with TRBD1. The sequenced material came from PBMCs or T cells enriched from blood (not recorded which). This receptor was taken from a woman in her forties with acute COVID-19. The CDR3 DNA is TGCGCCAGCAGTACCGGGACAGCTAACACCGGGGAGCTGTTTTTT. It is translated as CASSTGTANTGELFF.